The sequence of this T cell receptor beta chain was determined in a study of blood T cell repertoires in COVID-19. TCRdb's copy holds only in-frame clones and misses some; the assay was immunoSEQ multiplex PCR. The sample includes more than 200,000 clones, 70% to 90% seen only once; the top ten take over 1.5%. Germline CDR1 SGHAT, CDR2 FQNNGV. V lost 8 bases to trimming and J lost 6 bases; unmatched junction nucleotides: 9. This CDR3 comprises 16 residues. Individuals aged roughly 18 to 100 years were recruited from approximately 22 US areas. Sequencing was done on a sample of PBMCs or T cells enriched from blood (not recorded which). The receptor's source is a middle-aged man who had recovered from COVID-19. The chain carries TRBV11-2 and TRBJ2-3; TRBD2 matches 15 bases. CDR3 nucleotide sequence: TGTGCCAGCTCCTACGGACTAGCGGGAGGGTTGGATACGCAGTATTTT. The encoded protein is CASSYGLAGGLDTQYF.